Shown below are 21 T cell receptor beta chains from a single sample sequenced in a study of cytomegalovirus exposure and HLA in healthy donors. A multiplex PCR was run with 60 Vbeta primers and 13 Jbeta primers. The method was immunoSEQ multiplex PCR; TCRdb's version includes in-frame clones alone and lacks a portion of them. The sample has 150,000 to 200,000 clones, 65% to 70% seen once; the top ten hold under 11%. The sequencing sample was made of PBMCs. The receptors come from a man aged 30 to 45 in good health and CMV-seropositive.

This chain links TRBV14 with TRBJ1-4, with D possibly TRBD1 on 6 matching bases. V gave up 0 bases and J gave up 6 bases, with 32 bases separating them. In germline, CDR1 is SGHDN, CDR2 FVKESK. CDR3 length equals 22 residues. DNA for the CDR3: TGTGCCAGCAGCCAAGATAAGATTCACGGGACATCTTTTGCCCTGGGGGATGAAAAACTGTTTTTT. Translating it yields CASSQDKIHGTSFALGDEKLFF.

Only one count was recorded for this clone. The chain recombines TRBV14 with TRBJ2-7, with a tentative D call TRBD1 (5 bases). V was clipped by 8 bases and J by 3 bases, with 11 bases between them. The germline V gene encodes CDR1 SGHDN and CDR2 FVKESK. CDR3 size: 12 residues. The CDR3 spells CASRKGNYEQYF. The CDR3 DNA sequence: TGTGCCAGCCGGAAGGGGAACTACGAGCAGTACTTC.

Only a few counts were recorded for this clone. The V call is TRBV10-1, the J call TRBJ2-1; TRBD2 might be the D (6 bases). Trimming took 0 bases from V and 3 from J, leaving 12 bases between them. The length of the CDR3 is 16 residues. Germline CDR1 and CDR2: WNHNN and SYGVQD (reference sequence). The CDR3 protein is CASSESALADYNEQFF. CDR3 bases: TGCGCCAGCAGTGAGTCAGCACTAGCTGACTACAATGAGCAGTTCTTC.

The chain links TRBV6-1 to TRBJ1-1; D not resolved. Per germline, CDR1 MNHNS and CDR2 SASEGT. V was pared by 6 bases and J by 9 bases, with 11 bases between. This CDR3 contains 11 residues. CDR3 in amino acids: CASSGLVKAFF. For the CDR3, the DNA is TGTGCCAGCAGCGGACTGGTGAAAGCTTTCTTT.

This clone was seen only a few times. The chain employs TRBV6-6 and TRBJ2-7; D remains ambiguous. Germline loops: CDR1 MNHNY, CDR2 SVGAGI (reference sequence). This CDR3 is built from 13 residues. V lost 2 bases and J 5 bases, leaving 10 bases between the germline ends. The CDR3 sequence is CASSYAKMHEQYF. The DNA for the CDR3 is TGTGCCAGCAGTTACGCGAAAATGCACGAGCAGTACTTC.

This sequence joins TRBV28 and TRBJ2-7; D may be TRBD1 (5 bases). V was trimmed by 6 bases and J by 4 bases, leaving 19 bases between them. The CDR3 loop spans 15 amino acids. CDR1 is MDHEN, CDR2 SYDVKM, per germline. CDR3 residues: CASRPWTSLKYEQYF. As DNA, the CDR3 is TGTGCCAGCAGACCCTGGACATCGCTGAAGTACGAGCAGTACTTC. The entire variable domain, with the rest obtained from reference TRBV28 and TRBJ2-7, is as follows: DVKVTQSSRYLVKRTGEKVFLECVQDMDHENMFWYRQDPGLGLRLIYFSYDVKMKEKGDIPEGYSVSREKKERFSLILESASTNQTSMYLCASRPWTSLKYEQYFGPGTRLTVT.

This clone has a handful of counts. The chain is built from TRBV2 and TRBJ1-3; TRBD1 agrees at 8 bases. The germline V gene encodes CDR1 SNHLY and CDR2 FYNNEI. Losses at the gene ends were 7 bases for V and 4 bases for J; bases not matched to a gene: 3. The CDR3 contains 13 residues. DNA of the CDR3: TGTGCCAGCACAGGGGGCAGGGGAAACACCATATATTTT. The encoded protein is CASTGGRGNTIYF.

V and J are TRBV29-1 and TRBJ1-5; TRBD1 matches at 9 bases. CDR3 length equals 14 residues. Trimming took 6 bases from V and 13 from J; bases not matched to a gene: 16. Germline-derived CDR1 and CDR2 are SQVTM and ANQGSEA. CDR3 nucleotide sequence: TGCAGCGTGACGACAGGGGGACCTGTCCCGTCACAGCATTTT. Protein: CSVTTGGPVPSQHF. Drawing the rest from reference TRBV29-1 and TRBJ1-5, the complete variable domain is SAVISQKPSRDICQRGTSLTIQCQVDSQVTMMFWYRQQPGQSLTLIATANQGSEATYESGFVIDKFPISRPNLTFSTLTVSNMSPEDSSIYLCSVTTGGPVPSQHFGDGTRLSIL.

This clone came up a few times. V gene TRBV5-1 combines with J gene TRBJ2-3; 7 positions match TRBD2. J lost 2 bases, V lost 0 bases, and 3 bases had no gene match. The CDR3 consists of 15 residues. Germline V gene lookup returns CDR1 SGHRS and CDR2 YFSETQ. CDR3 sequence (DNA): TGCGCCAGCAGCTTGGGAGCGGGGATCACAGATACGCAGTATTTT. Amino acids: CASSLGAGITDTQYF.

The V call is TRBV4-1, the J call TRBJ2-1; a possible D gene is TRBD2 (5 bases). This CDR3 is built from 16 residues. Germline CDR1 is MGHRA and CDR2 is YSYEKL. Trimming removed 0 bases at V and 3 bases at J, with 12 bases between. The CDR3 nucleotides are TGCGCCAGCAGCCAAGATCTCCGGGGAATCTACAATGAGCAGTTCTTC. Its protein product is CASSQDLRGIYNEQFF.

The rearrangement links TRBV19 to TRBJ2-7; 7 bases fit TRBD1. In germline, CDR1 is LNHDA, CDR2 SQIVND (reference sequence). Germline trimming cut 2 bases from V and 3 bases from J; bases unmatched to any gene: 7. This CDR3 has 15 amino acids. CDR3 sequence reads: CASSILGQEDYEQYF. The CDR3 DNA follows: TGTGCCAGTAGTATACTAGGACAGGAAGACTACGAGCAGTACTTC.

The rearrangement joins TRBV27 to TRBJ2-2; 9 positions match TRBD1. Trimming took 9 bases from V and 5 from J; bases not matched to a gene: 4. The CDR3 is 13 amino acids. Germline CDR1 is MNHEY and CDR2 is SMNVEV (reference sequence). CDR3 in amino acids: CASRDRETGELFF. The CDR3 nucleotides read TGTGCCAGTCGGGACAGGGAGACCGGGGAGCTGTTTTTT.

The chain carries TRBV11-3 and TRBJ2-5; possibly TRBD1 for D (6 bases). The germline V gene has CDR1 SGHNT and CDR2 YENEEA. CDR3 length equals 14 residues. Trimming shortened V by 3 bases and J by 0 bases, and 8 bases separated the two germline ends. The CDR3: CASSFRDNQETQYF. CDR3 nucleotide sequence: TGTGCCAGCAGCTTCCGGGACAACCAAGAGACCCAGTACTTC.

The sample holds a few counts of this clone. The chain joins TRBV27 to TRBJ1-5; D ambiguous. Trimming left V 0 bases short and J 5 bases short, with 8 bases between. CDR3 length: 14 amino acids. Per germline, CDR1 MNHEY and CDR2 SMNVEV (reference sequence). The CDR3 is CASSLSEVYQPQHF. For the CDR3, the DNA is TGTGCCAGCAGTTTATCGGAGGTGTATCAGCCCCAGCATTTT.

The V gene is TRBV28, the J gene TRBJ2-1; TRBD2 aligns across 8 bases. V was clipped by 6 bases and J by 9 bases; unmatched bases: 10. This CDR3 region has 14 residues. Germline V lookup: CDR1 MDHEN, CDR2 SYDVKM. This chain's CDR3 is CASSSKRELGEQFF. The CDR3 DNA is TGTGCCAGCAGCTCAAAGCGGGAGCTTGGTGAGCAGTTCTTC.

In this sample, this clone turned up once. The chain carries TRBV6-1 and TRBJ1-2; 8 bases are shared with TRBD1. Germline assignment: CDR1 MNHNS and CDR2 SASEGT. The CDR3 contains 15 residues. V was clipped by 4 bases and J by 4 bases; unmatched bases: 8. CDR3: CASSGGQATGYGYTF. CDR3 sequence (DNA): TGTGCCAGCAGTGGGGGACAGGCCACTGGCTATGGCTACACCTTC.

This clone was counted a few times. V and J are TRBV15 and TRBJ1-2; unclear D gene. The germline V gene encodes CDR1 LNHNV and CDR2 YYDKDF (reference sequence). Trimming pared 0 bases from V and 3 bases from J, leaving 17 bases between. The CDR3 extends over 17 amino acids. The CDR3 region is CATSRDSGGSHYYGYTF. Here the CDR3 DNA reads TGTGCCACCAGCAGAGATTCGGGCGGGTCACATTACTATGGCTACACCTTC.

The gene calls are TRBV29-1 and TRBJ1-2, with D perhaps matching TRBD1 (6 bases). The CDR3 has 14 amino acids. The ends were cut back, 6 bases at V and 1 base at J, with 15 bases in the middle. The germline V gene has CDR1 SQVTM and CDR2 ANQGSEA. CDR3 DNA: TGCAGCGTCCACACAGGGAGGGATAACTATGGCTACACCTTC. Protein product: CSVHTGRDNYGYTF.

The chain links TRBV18 to TRBJ2-7, with TRBD2 matching over 9 bases. Germline CDR1 and CDR2: KGHSH and LQKENI. V was clipped by 5 bases and J by 2 bases; unmatched bases: 10. The CDR3 runs 16 residues. This CDR3 reads CASSGDSGGSTYEQYF. The CDR3 nucleotides read TGTGCCAGCTCAGGAGATAGCGGGGGATCTACCTACGAGCAGTACTTC.

This clone was observed a few times. The genes are TRBV11-2 and TRBJ2-7; a possible D gene is TRBD1 (6 bases). Germline V CDR1 and CDR2: SGHAT, FQNNGV. The CDR3 runs to 15 residues. Trimming removed 3 bases at V and 1 base at J, with 13 bases between. CDR3 loop: CASSFAGVGSYEQYF. CDR3 coding DNA: TGTGCCAGCAGCTTCGCAGGGGTCGGTTCCTACGAGCAGTACTTC.

The gene calls are TRBV28 and TRBJ2-3; 13 nucleotides agree with TRBD2. Germline-derived CDR1 and CDR2 are MDHEN and SYDVKM. CDR3 length: 19 amino acids. V shed 3 bases, J shed 4 bases, and the junction held 13 bases outside the gene matches. Here the CDR3 reads CASSFTLETSGRTADTQYF. The CDR3 DNA sequence: TGTGCCAGCAGTTTTACTCTCGAGACTAGCGGGAGGACCGCAGATACGCAGTATTTT.